The T cell receptor (beta chain) under discussion was sequenced for a study of early stage breast cancer tumors. Findings and limits, study-wide: Tumors had roughly 2.4-fold higher T cell density and higher clonality than adjacent normal breast tissue.

The protocol was immunoSEQ multiplex PCR, while the TCRdb copy is restricted to in-frame clones and leaves out a portion. The sample consists of more than 65,000 clones, around 80% of them appearing once. The CDR3 sequence is 16 residues long. The V gene lost 1 base and the J gene lost 3 bases, with 14 bases spanning the gap. Germline CDR1 and CDR2: MNHEY and SMNVEV (reference sequence). For this clone: The antigen is not known.

The receptor's source is a person aged 35 to 50 with breast cancer. The chain couples TRBV27 to TRBJ2-3; D not resolved. The specimen sequenced was blood. CDR3 bases: TGTGCCAGCAGTTTATTGACAAGCAAGGGAACAGATACGCAGTATTTT. It yields the protein CASSLLTSKGTDTQYF.